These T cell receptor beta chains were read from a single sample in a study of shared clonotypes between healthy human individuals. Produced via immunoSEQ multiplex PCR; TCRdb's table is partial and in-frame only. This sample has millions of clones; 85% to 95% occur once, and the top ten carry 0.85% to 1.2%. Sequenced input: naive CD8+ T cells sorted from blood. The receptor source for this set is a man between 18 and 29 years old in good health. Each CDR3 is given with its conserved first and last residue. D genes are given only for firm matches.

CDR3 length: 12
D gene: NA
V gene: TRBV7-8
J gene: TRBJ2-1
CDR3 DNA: TGTGCCAGCAGCTCGTCGAGGGATGAGCAGTTCTTC
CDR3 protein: CASSSSRDEQFF

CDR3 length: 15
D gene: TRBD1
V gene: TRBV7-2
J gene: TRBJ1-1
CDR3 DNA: TGTGCCAGCACCCCGTACAGGGGGTATTACACTGAAGCTTTCTTT
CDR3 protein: CASTPYRGYYTEAFF

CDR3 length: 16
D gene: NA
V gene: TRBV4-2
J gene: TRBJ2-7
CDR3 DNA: TGTGCCAGCAGCCAAGATCTGGGGGGTTATAGTGACGAGCAGTACTTC
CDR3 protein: CASSQDLGGYSDEQYF

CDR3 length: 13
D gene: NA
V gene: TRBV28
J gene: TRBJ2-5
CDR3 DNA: TGTGCCAGCAGCCCCCGCGCGCAAGAGACCCAGTACTTC
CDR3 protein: CASSPRAQETQYF

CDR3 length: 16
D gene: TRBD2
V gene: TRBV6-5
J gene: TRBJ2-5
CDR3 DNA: TGTGCCAGCAGTTACTCGCCTAGCGGGAGCCGGGAGACCCAGTACTTC
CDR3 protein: CASSYSPSGSRETQYF

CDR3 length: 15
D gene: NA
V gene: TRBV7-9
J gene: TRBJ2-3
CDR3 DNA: TGTGCCAGCAGCTTACCGGCGGCTAGCACAGATACGCAGTATTTT
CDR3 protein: CASSLPAASTDTQYF

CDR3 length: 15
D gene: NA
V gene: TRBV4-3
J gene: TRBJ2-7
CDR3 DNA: TGCGCCAGCAGCCAAGAAGAGGGGGACGGCTACGAGCAGTACTTC
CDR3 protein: CASSQEEGDGYEQYF

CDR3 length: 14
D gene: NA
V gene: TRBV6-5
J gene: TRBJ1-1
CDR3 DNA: TGTGCCAGCAGTTACTTGGGACAAGCGGTTGAAGCTTTCTTT
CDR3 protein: CASSYLGQAVEAFF

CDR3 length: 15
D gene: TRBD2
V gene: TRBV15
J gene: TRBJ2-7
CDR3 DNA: TGTGCCACCAGCAGGAGGGGAGCGGGAGCTCTCGAGCAGTACTTC
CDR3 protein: CATSRRGAGALEQYF

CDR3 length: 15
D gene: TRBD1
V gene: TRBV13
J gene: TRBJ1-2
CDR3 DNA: TGTGCCAGCAGCCCCTCCGGGACAGGGAAGGATGGCTACACCTTC
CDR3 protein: CASSPSGTGKDGYTF

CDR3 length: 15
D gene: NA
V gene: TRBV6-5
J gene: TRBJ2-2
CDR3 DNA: TGTGCCAGCAGTTACCAGGGACAGAACACCGGGGAGCTGTTTTTT
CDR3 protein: CASSYQGQNTGELFF

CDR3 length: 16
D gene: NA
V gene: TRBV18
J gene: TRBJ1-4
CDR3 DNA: TGTGCCAGCTCACAAGGGCTCGGGGGCAGGTTGGAAAAACTGTTTTTT
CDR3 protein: CASSQGLGGRLEKLFF

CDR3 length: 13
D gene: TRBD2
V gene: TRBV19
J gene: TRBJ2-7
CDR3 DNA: TGTGCCAGTACGGCGGGGGTAGCCTACGAGCAGTACTTC
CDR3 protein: CASTAGVAYEQYF

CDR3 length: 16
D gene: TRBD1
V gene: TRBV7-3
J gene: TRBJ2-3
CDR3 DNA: TGTGCCAGCAGCCCCTCGGGACAGAGTAGCACAGATACGCAGTATTTT
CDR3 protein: CASSPSGQSSTDTQYF

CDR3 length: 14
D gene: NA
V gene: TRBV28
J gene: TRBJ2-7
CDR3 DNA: TGTGCCAGCAGTTTAAGGGGATTAAACTACGAGCAGTACTTC
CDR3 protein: CASSLRGLNYEQYF

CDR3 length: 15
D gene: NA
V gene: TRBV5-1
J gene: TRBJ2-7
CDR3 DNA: TGCGCCAGCAGCTTCAAGGGGGACGGATCCTACGAGCAGTACTTC
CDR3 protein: CASSFKGDGSYEQYF